What follows are 15 T cell receptor beta chains derived from one specimen sequenced in a study of T cells in Graves' hyperthyroidism and ophthalmopathy (dated by TCRdb to about 2019). Libraries were constructed by multiplex PCR. The reads were generated on an Illumina HiSeq 2000. The TCR beta CDR3 regions were amplified from the RNA transcripts. The first round of RT-PCR for the TCR CDR3 was performed with the HTBI primer set and the Qiagen OneStep RT-PCR kit. Using fastp trimming at Q25 and MiXCR clonotype assembly, TCRdb reanalyzed the public sequencing data and kept in-frame beta chains. Each CDR3 protein appears once, grouped with its most common genes and DNA. The sample table holds more than 300,000 distinct CDR3 sequences, of which roughly 14% were seen once. Roughly 24% of the sample is taken by the ten largest. The specimen was blood. The receptors come from a woman aged 30 to 39 with Graves' hyperthyroidism.

There are a few counts of this clonotype. For the CDR3, the DNA is TGCAGCGTCGGTCTAGCGGGAGGGATAAACATTCAGTACTTC. Protein product: CSVGLAGGINIQYF. The chain links TRBV29-1 to TRBJ2-4; 12 nucleotides align to TRBD2. The CDR3 has 14 amino acids. With 6 bases clipped from V and 6 bases from J, the junction kept 6 bases outside the gene matches. Germline loops: CDR1 SQVTM, CDR2 ANQGSEA.

There are many counts of this clonotype. The J gene is TRBJ2-5, the V gene TRBV28, with D possibly TRBD2 on 5 matching bases. Germline V CDR1 and CDR2: MDHEN, SYDVKM. The CDR3 covers 13 residues. V dropped 7 bases and J dropped 9 bases, with 18 bases sitting between them. The DNA for the CDR3 is TGTGCCAGCACCCAGGACTCCCAATTGGCCCAGTACTTC. It codes for CASTQDSQLAQYF.

The rearrangement joins TRBV20-1 to TRBJ2-4; weak D call: TRBD2 (6 bases). CDR3 size: 14 residues. The ends were cut back, 3 bases at V and 1 base at J, with 10 bases in the middle. Germline loops: CDR1 DFQATT, CDR2 SNEGSKA (reference sequence). The CDR3 nucleotides are TGCAGTGCTAGCGGGAGAGGCGCCAAAAACATTCAGTACTTC. Residues: CSASGRGAKNIQYF.

V usage is TRBV5-1 and J usage is TRBJ2-3; 8 bases map to TRBD1. CDR3 length: 14 residues. With 4 bases clipped from V and 6 bases from J, the junction kept 7 bases outside the gene matches. Looked up from germline, CDR1 is SGHRS and CDR2 is YFSETQ. The CDR3 DNA is TGCGCCAGCAGCCGTGACAGGGGTTCCGATACGCAGTATTTT. Translated: CASSRDRGSDTQYF.

This clonotype was counted many times. This sequence joins TRBV6-1 and TRBJ2-5, with D perhaps being TRBD1 or TRBD2 (5 bases each). The V gene's germline CDR1 is MNHNS and CDR2 SASEGT. CDR3 length: 17 amino acids. Deletions cut 8 bases from V and 3 bases from J, with 25 bases between. In nucleotides, the CDR3 is TGTGCCAGCGCACTCAGCGGATGGGCCCGCAGGGAAGAGACCCAGTACTTC. Translation: CASALSGWARREETQYF.

The rearrangement joins TRBV9 to TRBJ2-3, with D possibly TRBD2 on 6 matching bases. Looked up from germline, CDR1 is SGDLS and CDR2 is YYNGEE. This CDR3 comprises 15 residues. Trimming stripped 1 base from V and 1 base from J, with 10 bases between. CDR3 sequence reads: CASSVTSRRTDTQYF. CDR3 in DNA: TGTGCCAGCAGCGTAACTAGCCGACGCACAGATACGCAGTATTTT.

The table lists this clonotype with many counts. The chain uses TRBV27 and TRBJ2-5, with TRBD1 as a possible D gene (5 bases). The CDR3 consists of 17 residues. CDR1 and CDR2 (germline): MNHEY, SMNVEV (reference sequence). V was clipped by 5 bases and J by 3 bases, with 22 bases between them. The chain's CDR3 is CASSPRGGVRTEETQYF. CDR3 in DNA: TGTGCCAGCAGTCCTAGGGGTGGTGTACGCACCGAAGAGACCCAGTACTTC.

This clonotype came up many times. The genes are TRBV7-2 and TRBJ2-5; TRBD2 matches 9 bases. This CDR3 spans 21 amino acids. With V trimmed by 1 base and J by 1 base, 19 bases remained unmatched. CDR1 is SGHTA, CDR2 FQGNSA, per germline. CDR3 sequence (DNA): TGTGCCAGCAGCTTAGGGTTAGTTAGGAGCGGGAGGCCTCGCAGCCAAGAGACCCAGTACTTC. Translation gives CASSLGLVRSGRPRSQETQYF. The full variable domain, its missing parts supplied by reference TRBV7-2 and TRBJ2-5, is GAGVSQSPSNKVTEKGKDVELRCDPISGHTALYWYRQSLGQGLEFLIYFQGNSAPDKSGLPSDRFSAERTGGSVSTLTIQRTQQEDSAVYLCASSLGLVRSGRPRSQETQYFGPGTRLLVL.

This clonotype was counted a few times. The V gene is TRBV20-1, the J gene TRBJ1-6; no clear D. Germline V gives CDR1 DFQATT, CDR2 SNEGSKA (reference sequence). Deletions cut 0 bases from V and 7 bases from J, with 10 bases between. CDR3 length: 14 amino acids. As DNA, the CDR3 is TGCAGTGCTAGAGATCCGGTTTGGAATTCACCCCTCCACTTT. The encoded protein is CSARDPVWNSPLHF.

The V call is TRBV20-1, the J call TRBJ2-1; D tentatively reads TRBD1 or TRBD2 (5 bases each). Germline V gives CDR1 DFQATT, CDR2 SNEGSKA (reference sequence). This CDR3 spans 14 amino acids. The V and J ends lost 3 bases and 7 bases respectively, with 16 bases between them. The CDR3 DNA is TGCAGTGCTAGTTCCGGGGCCGTGGAGAATGAGCAGTTCTTC. Its protein is CSASSGAVENEQFF.

This clonotype appeared a few times. This chain's CDR3 is CASDMLTESNYGYTF. The CDR3 region has the DNA TGTGCCAGCGATATGTTGACAGAGAGTAACTATGGCTACACCTTC. This chain links TRBV7-2 with TRBJ1-2; D perhaps matches TRBD1 (5 bases). The CDR3 consists of 15 residues. CDR1 SGHTA and CDR2 FQGNSA come from the germline V gene. V was cut by 8 bases and J by 1 base, with 17 bases left in between.

In this sample, this clonotype turned up a few times. The chain recombines TRBV29-1 with TRBJ2-1; 9 bases match TRBD1. The CDR3 spans 15 residues. Looked up from germline, CDR1 is SQVTM and CDR2 is ANQGSEA. J lost 3 bases, V lost 2 bases, and 5 bases had no gene match. The CDR3 loop reads CSVEPLGQGYNEQFF. The CDR3 bases are TGCAGCGTTGAACCCCTGGGACAGGGCTACAATGAGCAGTTCTTC.

Ten or more counts support this clonotype. The chain is built from TRBV12-3 or TRBV12-4 and TRBJ1-6; D ambiguous. Trimming cost V 5 bases and J 10 bases, with 9 bases left between them. The CDR3 loop spans 12 amino acids. CDR3 in amino acids: CASSRNVSPLHF. For the CDR3, the DNA is TGTGCCAGCAGTCGAAACGTATCACCCCTCCACTTT.

The genes are TRBV7-2 and TRBJ1-2, with 7 bases lining up with TRBD1. Germline CDR1 and CDR2: SGHTA and FQGNSA. The CDR3 has 15 amino acids. V dropped 1 base and J dropped 2; count of bases not matched to a gene: 4. DNA for the CDR3: TGTGCCAGCAGCTTAGATCAGGGGGAGAACTATGGCTACACCTTC. As protein: CASSLDQGENYGYTF.

J is TRBJ2-2 and V is TRBV5-1; D gene unclear. Germline-derived CDR1 and CDR2 are SGHRS and YFSETQ. Trimming left V 2 bases short and J 2 bases short, with 10 bases between. This CDR3 has 15 amino acids. CDR3: CASSFAGGNTGELFF. CDR3 bases: TGCGCCAGCAGCTTCGCCGGTGGAAACACCGGGGAGCTGTTTTTT. The complete variable domain, with remaining parts taken from reference TRBV5-1 and TRBJ2-2, reads KAGVTQTPRYLIKTRGQQVTLSCSPISGHRSVSWYQQTPGQGLQFLFEYFSETQRNKGNFPGRFSGRQFSNSRSEMNVSTLELGDSALYLCASSFAGGNTGELFFGEGSRLTVL.